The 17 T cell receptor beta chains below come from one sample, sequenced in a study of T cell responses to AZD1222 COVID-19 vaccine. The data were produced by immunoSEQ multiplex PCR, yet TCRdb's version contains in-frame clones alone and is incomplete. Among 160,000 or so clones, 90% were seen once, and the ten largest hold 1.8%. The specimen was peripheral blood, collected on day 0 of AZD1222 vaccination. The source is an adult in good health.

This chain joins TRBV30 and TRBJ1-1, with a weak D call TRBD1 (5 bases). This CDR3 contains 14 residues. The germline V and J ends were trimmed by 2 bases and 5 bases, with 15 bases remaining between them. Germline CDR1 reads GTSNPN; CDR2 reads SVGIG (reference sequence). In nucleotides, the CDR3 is TGTGCCTGGAGTATAGGACAACGAGCAACTGAAGCTTTCTTT. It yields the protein CAWSIGQRATEAFF.

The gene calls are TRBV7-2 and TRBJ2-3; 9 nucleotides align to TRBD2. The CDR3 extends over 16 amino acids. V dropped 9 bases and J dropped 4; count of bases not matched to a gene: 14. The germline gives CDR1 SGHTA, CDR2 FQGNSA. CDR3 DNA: TGTGCCAGTGCTCCTATAGCGGGAGCGGGCCCAGATACGCAGTATTTT. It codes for CASAPIAGAGPDTQYF.

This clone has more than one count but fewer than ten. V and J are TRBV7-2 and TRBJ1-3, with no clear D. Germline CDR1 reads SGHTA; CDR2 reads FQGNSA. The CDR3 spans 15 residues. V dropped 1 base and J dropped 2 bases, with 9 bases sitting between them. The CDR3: CASSLVGNPGNTIYF. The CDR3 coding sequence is TGTGCCAGCAGCTTAGTGGGGAACCCTGGAAACACCATATATTTT.

CDR3 region: CASSLDHLIGFF. CDR3 sequence (DNA): TGTGCCAGCAGCTTAGACCACCTCATTGGTTTCTTT. The genes are TRBV7-9 and TRBJ1-1; D remains ambiguous. Trimming pared 1 base from V and 13 bases from J, leaving 13 bases between. Germline V CDR1 and CDR2: SEHNR, FQNEAQ (reference sequence). This CDR3 spans 12 amino acids. The whole variable domain, filled in from reference TRBV7-9 and TRBJ1-1, reads DTGVSQNPRHKITKRGQNVTFRCDPISEHNRLYWYRQTLGQGPEFLTYFQNEAQLEKSRLLSDRFSAERPKGSFSTLEIQRTEQGDSAMYLCASSLDHLIGFFGQGTRLTVV.

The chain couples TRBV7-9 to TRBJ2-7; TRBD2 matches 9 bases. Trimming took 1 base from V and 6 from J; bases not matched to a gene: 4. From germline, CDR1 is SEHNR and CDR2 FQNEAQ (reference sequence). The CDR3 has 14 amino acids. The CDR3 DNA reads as TGTGCCAGCAGCTTAGAGGGACTAGCTCTCGAGCAGTACTTC. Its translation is CASSLEGLALEQYF.

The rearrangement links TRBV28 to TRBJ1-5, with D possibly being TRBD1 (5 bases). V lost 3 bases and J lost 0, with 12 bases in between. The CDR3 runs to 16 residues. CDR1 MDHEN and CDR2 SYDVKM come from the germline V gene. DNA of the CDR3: TGTGCCAGCAGTTTGGGGGTAGCCTATAGCAATCAGCCCCAGCATTTT. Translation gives CASSLGVAYSNQPQHF.

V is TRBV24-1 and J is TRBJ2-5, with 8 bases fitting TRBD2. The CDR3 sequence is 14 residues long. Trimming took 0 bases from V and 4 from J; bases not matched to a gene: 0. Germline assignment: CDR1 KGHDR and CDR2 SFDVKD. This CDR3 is CATSDLTSGETQYF. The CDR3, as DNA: TGTGCCACCAGTGATTTGACTAGCGGAGAGACCCAGTACTTC.

This CDR3 reads CASSETGVRNEQYF. CDR3 nucleotide sequence: TGTGCCAGCAGTGAGACGGGAGTAAGGAACGAGCAGTACTTC. The chain carries TRBV27 and TRBJ2-7; a possible D gene is TRBD2 (6 bases). Trimming stripped 5 bases from V and 5 bases from J, with 16 bases between. The germline gives CDR1 MNHEY, CDR2 SMNVEV (reference sequence). This CDR3 has 14 residues.

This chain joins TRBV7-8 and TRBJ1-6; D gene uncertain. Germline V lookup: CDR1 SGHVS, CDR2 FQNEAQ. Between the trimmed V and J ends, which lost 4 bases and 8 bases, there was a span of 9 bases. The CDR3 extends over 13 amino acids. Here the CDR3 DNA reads TGTGCCAGCAGCTCCCGAATGGATTCACCCCTCCACTTT. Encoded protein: CASSSRMDSPLHF.

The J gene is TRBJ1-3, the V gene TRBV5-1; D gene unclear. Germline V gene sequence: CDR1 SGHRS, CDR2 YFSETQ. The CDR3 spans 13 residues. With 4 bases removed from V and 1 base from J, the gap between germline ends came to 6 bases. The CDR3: CASSLGSGNTIYF. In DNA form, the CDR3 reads TGCGCCAGCAGCCTGGGGTCTGGAAACACCATATATTTT.

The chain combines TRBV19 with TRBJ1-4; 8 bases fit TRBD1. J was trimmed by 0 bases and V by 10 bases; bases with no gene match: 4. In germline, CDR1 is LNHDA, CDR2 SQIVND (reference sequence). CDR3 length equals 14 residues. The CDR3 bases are TGTGCCATCTCGACAGGGGCAACTAATGAAAAACTGTTTTTT. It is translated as CAISTGATNEKLFF.

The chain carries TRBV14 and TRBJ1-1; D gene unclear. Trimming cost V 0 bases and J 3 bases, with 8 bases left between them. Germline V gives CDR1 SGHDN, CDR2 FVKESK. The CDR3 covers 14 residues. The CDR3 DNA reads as TGTGCCAGCAGCCAAGATCCCGGGGACACTGAAGCTTTCTTT. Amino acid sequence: CASSQDPGDTEAFF.

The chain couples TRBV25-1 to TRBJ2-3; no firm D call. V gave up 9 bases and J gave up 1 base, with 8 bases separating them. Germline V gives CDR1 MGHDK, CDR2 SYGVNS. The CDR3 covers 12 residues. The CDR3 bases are TGTGCCAGTGAGGTGGGCACAGATACGCAGTATTTT. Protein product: CASEVGTDTQYF.

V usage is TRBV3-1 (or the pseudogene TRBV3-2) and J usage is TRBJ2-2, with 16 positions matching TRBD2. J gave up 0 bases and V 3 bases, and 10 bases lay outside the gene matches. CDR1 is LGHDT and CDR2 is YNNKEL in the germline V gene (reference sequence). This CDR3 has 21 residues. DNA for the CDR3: TGTGCCAGCAGCCACACAAGCCTGGGACTAGCGGGAGGGTCGAACACCGGGGAGCTGTTTTTT. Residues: CASSHTSLGLAGGSNTGELFF.

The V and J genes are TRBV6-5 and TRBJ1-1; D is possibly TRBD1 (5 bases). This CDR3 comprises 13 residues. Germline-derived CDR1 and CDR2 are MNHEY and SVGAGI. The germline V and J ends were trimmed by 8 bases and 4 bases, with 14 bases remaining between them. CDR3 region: CASGGGSGTEAFF. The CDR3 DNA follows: TGTGCCAGCGGGGGGGGTTCCGGCACTGAAGCTTTCTTT.

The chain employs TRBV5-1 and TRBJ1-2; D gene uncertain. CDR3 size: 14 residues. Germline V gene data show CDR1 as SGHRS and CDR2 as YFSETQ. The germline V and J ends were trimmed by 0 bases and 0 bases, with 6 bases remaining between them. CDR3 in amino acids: CASSLGGTNYGYTF. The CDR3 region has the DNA TGCGCCAGCAGCTTGGGCGGTACTAACTATGGCTACACCTTC.

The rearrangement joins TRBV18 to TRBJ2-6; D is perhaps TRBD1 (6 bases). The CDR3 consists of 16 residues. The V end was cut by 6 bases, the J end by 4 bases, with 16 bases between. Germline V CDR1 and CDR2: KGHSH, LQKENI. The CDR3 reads CASSQQGWKGANVLTF. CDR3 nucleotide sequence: TGTGCCAGCTCTCAACAGGGCTGGAAAGGGGCCAACGTCCTGACTTTC.